This is a list of T cell receptor beta chains from one sample in a study of blood T cells in healthy people across ages. One entry per CDR3 protein, called by TCRdb with MiXCR from the 5' RACE reads. The table includes hundreds of thousands of distinct CDR3 sequences, around 48% detected once. The source material was blood. These receptors all stem from a woman in her fifties or sixties in good health. Each CDR3 is given with its conserved first and last residue. D genes are given only for firm matches. Clone size is given for some rows only: seen once, a few or many times, or a class if the clone is expanded.

abundance	j_gene	v_gene	d_gene	CDR3nt	CDR3aa
-	TRBJ1-1	TRBV28	-	TGTGCCAGCAGTTTAGAGTCCAGGGTTTCTTTCTTT	CASSLESRVSFF
-	TRBJ2-3	TRBV7-9	TRBD2	TGTGCCAGCAGGACGGCTCGACTAGCGGGAGGTGCAGATACGCAGTATTTT	CASRTARLAGGADTQYF
-	TRBJ1-1	TRBV4-1	-	TGCGCCAGCAGCCTCCCCACGAAGACAGAGATGAACACTGAAGCTTTCTTT	CASSLPTKTEMNTEAFF
-	TRBJ2-7	TRBV18	-	TGTGCCAGCTCACCCGATTTAGGCGTTGGGTCAAGGTACGAGCAGTACTTC	CASSPDLGVGSRYEQYF
few	TRBJ2-7	TRBV4-3	TRBD1	TGCGCCAGCAGCCAAGACCCCGGGACAGGGGGTGCCTACGAGCAGTACTTC	CASSQDPGTGGAYEQYF
few	TRBJ2-6	TRBV11-1	-	TGTGCCAGCCTCCGAGATGGGGCCAACGTTCTGACTTTC	CASLRDGANVLTF
-	TRBJ2-5	TRBV5-1	TRBD2	TGCGCCAGCAGCACAGCGGGACAAGAGACCCAGTACTTC	CASSTAGQETQYF
-	TRBJ2-7	TRBV18	TRBD1	TGTGCCAGCTCACCGGGACAGGGGCCTTCCTACGAGCAGTACTTC	CASSPGQGPSYEQYF
once	TRBJ1-4	TRBV7-2	-	TGTGCCAGCAGCTTAAGAGGTCGCTTAAACCGGGGTGAAAAACTGTTTTTT	CASSLRGRLNRGEKLFF
few	TRBJ2-3	TRBV7-2	-	TGTGCCAGCAGCCCTTTCGCGGGTCCGGGTATCGCAGATACGCAGTATTTT	CASSPFAGPGIADTQYF
-	TRBJ2-4	TRBV7-3	TRBD2	TGTGCCAGCAGCGTATCTCAGCGGGAGATGCAGTACTTC	CASSVSQREMQYF
-	TRBJ2-7	TRBV7-9	-	TGTGCCAGCAGCGGGACACAGGCGGGAGAGCAGTACTTC	CASSGTQAGEQYF
-	TRBJ2-6	TRBV6-6	-	TGTGCCAGCACTATGACAGGAGATGTCTCTGGGGCCGACGTCCTGACTTTC	CASTMTGDVSGADVLTF
-	TRBJ2-2	TRBV12-3/TRBV12-4	TRBD2	TGTGCCAGCAGTTTCGGGAGGAACACTGGGGAGCTGTTTTTT	CASSFGRNTGELFF
many	TRBJ2-7	TRBV7-2	-	TGTGCCAGCAGCCGTAGCGGATCCTACGAGCAGTACTTC	CASSRSGSYEQYF
-	TRBJ1-2	TRBV28	-	TGTGCCAGCAGTCTTACCTCAGGGCGAAATGGCTACACCTTC	CASSLTSGRNGYTF
-	TRBJ1-1	TRBV7-2	-	TGTGCCAGCAGCTTTCATTCGAACACTGAAGCTTTCTTT	CASSFHSNTEAFF
-	TRBJ2-5	TRBV13	TRBD1	TGTGCCAGCAGCTTAGTGACAGGGGGCCTGGAGACCCAGTACTTC	CASSLVTGGLETQYF
-	TRBJ2-3	TRBV12-3/TRBV12-4	TRBD2	TGTGCCAGCATTAAAGAGACTAGCGGGTTCACAGATACGCAGTATTTT	CASIKETSGFTDTQYF
-	TRBJ2-3	TRBV27	TRBD2	TGTGCCAGCAGTACCGGAGCGGGGGCAGATACGCAGTATTTT	CASSTGAGADTQYF
-	TRBJ2-7	TRBV20-1	TRBD1	TGCAGTGCTTTTGGACAGGGGGGAGACGAGCAGTACTTC	CSAFGQGGDEQYF
-	TRBJ2-1	TRBV6-5	TRBD1	TGTGCCAGCAGAACACCCGGGACAGGAAACAATGAGCAGTTCTTC	CASRTPGTGNNEQFF
few	TRBJ1-6	TRBV18	-	TGTGCCAGCTCACCGGAGGAGAGCGGAACCCTCCACTTT	CASSPEESGTLHF
few	TRBJ1-5	TRBV12-3/TRBV12-4	-	TGTGCCAGCAGTTTTTCGGGGGGCGACCAGCCCCAGCATTTT	CASSFSGGDQPQHF
-	TRBJ2-7	TRBV28	TRBD1	TGTGCCAGCAGTTTCCAAAAACTGGGACAGGGGAACTACGAGCAGTACTTC	CASSFQKLGQGNYEQYF
-	TRBJ1-1	TRBV7-3	-	TGTGCCAGCAGCCCTCCCGGGGGCACTGAAGCTTTCTTT	CASSPPGGTEAFF
-	TRBJ2-5	TRBV6-2/TRBV6-3	-	TGTGCCAGCAGTTACTCGCTCTACCGTTTCCCCTTGGCGGGCCAAGAGACCCAGTACTTC	CASSYSLYRFPLAGQETQYF
-	TRBJ1-6	TRBV20-1	-	TGCAGTGCAAAGCGCGGCTTCACCCCGAGCTCCTATAATTCACCCCTCCACTTT	CSAKRGFTPSSYNSPLHF
-	TRBJ1-2	TRBV3-1	TRBD1	TGTGCCAGCAGCCCTCGGGACAGCTCCTACTATGGCTACACCTTC	CASSPRDSSYYGYTF
few	TRBJ2-5	TRBV27	-	TGTGCCAGCAGTTTACGACAGGACCAAGAGACCCAGTACTTC	CASSLRQDQETQYF
-	TRBJ2-1	TRBV29-1	-	TGCAGCGGCGGGTCGTCCAATGAGCAGTTCTTC	CSGGSSNEQFF
-	TRBJ1-1	TRBV6-2/TRBV6-3	-	TGTGCCAGCAGTACGACGGGAGGTAGAACTGAAGCTTTCTTT	CASSTTGGRTEAFF
many	TRBJ1-1	TRBV6-2/TRBV6-3	-	TGTGCCAGCAGTACCCAATCAGAGAACACTGAAGCTTTCTTT	CASSTQSENTEAFF